This is a list of T cell receptor beta chains from one sample in a study of naive CD8 T cells in extremely preterm neonates. Repertoires were generated with immunoSEQ multiplex PCR, while TCRdb's copy carries only in-frame clones and drops some. This table has 5,000 to 6,500 clones, nearly 98% appearing once. Sequenced sample: naive CD8+ T cells from blood. These receptor sequences come from a human donor in good health. Both conserved end residues are part of each CDR3. Fields, in order: J gene, V gene, clone size, D gene, CDR3 protein, CDR3 DNA. D genes are given only for firm matches. Size values are once, few and many counts, or a class for expanded clones, and some rows have none.

J gene: TRBJ2-7; V gene: TRBV2; clone size: .; D gene: TRBD2; CDR3 protein: CASRPGLATYEQYF; CDR3 DNA: TGTGCCAGCAGGCCGGGACTAGCGACTTACGAGCAGTACTTC
J gene: TRBJ2-1; V gene: TRBV28; clone size: .; D gene: TRBD2; CDR3 protein: CASSGSGSGRIWNEQFF; CDR3 DNA: TGTGCCAGCAGTGGCAGCGGAAGCGGGAGAATCTGGAATGAGCAGTTCTTC
J gene: TRBJ2-7; V gene: TRBV25-1; clone size: once; D gene: .; CDR3 protein: CASSEYTRQTGYEQYF; CDR3 DNA: TGTGCCAGCAGTGAATATACCCGACAGACAGGCTACGAGCAGTACTTC
J gene: TRBJ1-3; V gene: TRBV6-6; clone size: .; D gene: .; CDR3 protein: CASRPDTSGNTIYF; CDR3 DNA: TGTGCCAGCAGGCCGGACACCTCTGGAAACACCATATATTTT
J gene: TRBJ2-3; V gene: TRBV7-8; clone size: .; D gene: TRBD2; CDR3 protein: CASSWLAGGADTQYF; CDR3 DNA: TGTGCCAGCAGTTGGTTGGCCGGGGGGGCAGATACGCAGTATTTT
J gene: TRBJ1-2; V gene: TRBV19; clone size: .; D gene: .; CDR3 protein: CASMRGASNYGYTF; CDR3 DNA: TGTGCCAGTATGCGCGGAGCTTCCAACTATGGCTACACCTTC
J gene: TRBJ1-1; V gene: TRBV7-2; clone size: once; D gene: .; CDR3 protein: CASSPLLIRQAFF; CDR3 DNA: TGTGCCAGCAGCCCCCTATTGATAAGACAGGCTTTCTTT
J gene: TRBJ2-7; V gene: TRBV28; clone size: .; D gene: .; CDR3 protein: CASSPAPELQYF; CDR3 DNA: TGTGCCAGCAGCCCTGCCCCGGAGTTGCAGTACTTC
J gene: TRBJ1-1; V gene: TRBV30; clone size: .; D gene: .; CDR3 protein: CAWTTMGGRSTEAFF; CDR3 DNA: TGTGCCTGGACCACAATGGGGGGGCGGAGTACTGAAGCTTTCTTT
J gene: TRBJ2-7; V gene: TRBV14; clone size: few; D gene: TRBD1; CDR3 protein: CASRGQGTGEQYF; CDR3 DNA: TGTGCCAGTAGAGGACAGGGAACCGGCGAGCAGTACTTC
J gene: TRBJ2-7; V gene: TRBV6-6; clone size: few; D gene: TRBD2; CDR3 protein: CASSSPEAGAYEQYF; CDR3 DNA: TGTGCCAGCAGTTCCCCGGAAGCGGGGGCTTACGAGCAGTACTTC
J gene: TRBJ2-7; V gene: TRBV5-4; clone size: .; D gene: .; CDR3 protein: CASSLTGTPNEQYF; CDR3 DNA: TGTGCCAGCAGCCTAACCGGGACACCCAACGAGCAGTACTTC
J gene: TRBJ1-1; V gene: TRBV7-2; clone size: .; D gene: .; CDR3 protein: CASSLATGMNTEAFF; CDR3 DNA: TGTGCCAGCAGCTTAGCAACAGGGATGAACACTGAAGCTTTCTTT
J gene: TRBJ2-1; V gene: TRBV7-3; clone size: .; D gene: TRBD2; CDR3 protein: CASSLQLAGVEEQFF; CDR3 DNA: TGTGCCAGCAGCCTCCAACTAGCGGGAGTGGAGGAGCAGTTCTTC
J gene: TRBJ2-5; V gene: TRBV30; clone size: .; D gene: TRBD2; CDR3 protein: CAWSTGASGGAAETQYF; CDR3 DNA: TGTGCCTGGAGTACCGGGGCTAGCGGGGGGGCGGCGGAGACCCAGTACTTC
J gene: TRBJ2-7; V gene: TRBV7-9; clone size: .; D gene: TRBD1; CDR3 protein: CASSVIGQGNAYEQYF; CDR3 DNA: TGTGCCAGCAGCGTCATTGGACAGGGCAATGCCTACGAGCAGTACTTC
J gene: TRBJ1-4; V gene: TRBV7-2; clone size: .; D gene: .; CDR3 protein: CASSLVRSATNEKLFF; CDR3 DNA: TGTGCCAGCAGCTTAGTTCGGAGTGCAACTAATGAAAAACTGTTTTTT
J gene: TRBJ1-1; V gene: TRBV19; clone size: .; D gene: .; CDR3 protein: CASRTQIPLEEAFF; CDR3 DNA: TGTGCCAGTAGGACACAGATCCCTTTAGAAGAAGCTTTCTTT
J gene: TRBJ2-1; V gene: TRBV7-9; clone size: .; D gene: TRBD2; CDR3 protein: CASSWGGGRNEQFF; CDR3 DNA: TGTGCCAGCAGCTGGGGGGGAGGCCGGAATGAGCAGTTCTTC